Listed below are T cell receptor beta chains from one sample, sequenced in a study of shared clonotypes between healthy human individuals. Profiled with immunoSEQ multiplex PCR; TCRdb holds only in-frame clones, not every one. The sample yields more than 2,000,000 clones, around nine tenths seen once. The sequenced sample consisted of naive CD4+ T cells sorted from blood. These receptors were obtained from a man in his late teens or twenties in good health. CDR3s include the opening cysteine and the closing phenylalanine or tryptophan. The D gene is left open where the match is weak. Rows may omit the clone size; those that give it use once, few, many or a size class.

-,once,TRBV5-1,TRBJ2-3,TGCGCCAGCAGCTTGGGAGTAAGGACAGATACGCAGTATTTT,CASSLGVRTDTQYF
TRBD2,-,TRBV5-6,TRBJ2-3,TGTGCCAGCAACGAAAGACTAGCGGGGATCACAGATACGCAGTATTTT,CASNERLAGITDTQYF
-,-,TRBV27,TRBJ1-2,TGTGCCAGCAGTTTATCGCCCCTCACTAACTATGGCTACACCTTC,CASSLSPLTNYGYTF
TRBD2,-,TRBV10-3,TRBJ2-1,TGTGCCATCACAACGGGACTAGCGGGGTTGGATGAGCAGTTCTTC,CAITTGLAGLDEQFF
TRBD2,-,TRBV28,TRBJ2-7,TGTGCCAGCAGTCCACAGCCCCCTAGCGGGCGCAGCCGTCAGTACTTC,CASSPQPPSGRSRQYF
TRBD2,-,TRBV5-1,TRBJ2-3,TGCGCCAGCAGCTTAAGACTAGCGGGAAATTCAGGGGCAGATACGCAGTATTTT,CASSLRLAGNSGADTQYF
-,few,TRBV9,TRBJ1-3,TGTGCCAGCAGCTTCGACCCCGGGACACAAAGCTCTGGAAACACCATATATTTT,CASSFDPGTQSSGNTIYF
TRBD2,-,TRBV5-1,TRBJ2-3,TGCGCCAGCAGCTTGAGGGGAGATCGGGTAGCGGGAGTTTCAGATACGCAGTATTTT,CASSLRGDRVAGVSDTQYF
-,few,TRBV2,TRBJ2-7,TGTGCCAGCAGTTTGGAACAGGGGGGAGGGTACGAGCAGTACTTC,CASSLEQGGGYEQYF
TRBD2,-,TRBV7-2,TRBJ2-3,TGTGCCAGCAGCTTAGAGTCTTATGTTCTAGCGGGAGCGGGAGATACGCAGTATTTT,CASSLESYVLAGAGDTQYF
TRBD2,once,TRBV7-2,TRBJ2-4,TGTGCCAGCAGTCCCCGCCGGACTAGGGACATTCAGTACTTC,CASSPRRTRDIQYF
TRBD2,-,TRBV4-1,TRBJ2-7,TGCGCCAGCAGCCAAGAACCGGGACTAGCGGGAGGGAACGAGCAGTACTTC,CASSQEPGLAGGNEQYF
TRBD1,-,TRBV19,TRBJ2-2,TGTGCCAGTAGTACTCCAGGGGGCACCGGGGAGCTGTTTTTT,CASSTPGGTGELFF
-,-,TRBV6-4,TRBJ1-6,TGTGCCAGCAGTGAATCCCCGGGGAATAATTCACCCCTCCACTTT,CASSESPGNNSPLHF
-,-,TRBV2,TRBJ1-1,TGTGCCAGCAGTGCTAACGATGGCACTGAAGCTTTCTTT,CASSANDGTEAFF
TRBD1,-,TRBV5-4,TRBJ2-7,TGTGCCAGCAGGATTAAGGGGACAGGGTTCTACGAGCAGTACTTC,CASRIKGTGFYEQYF